Following are 23 T cell receptor beta chains from one sample sequenced in a study of T cell changes during pregnancy in multiple sclerosis. Method: immunoSEQ multiplex PCR; TCRdb's copy keeps in-frame clones and lacks some. Here the sample spans approximately 32,000 clones, 85% to 90% being singletons. The specimen comprised CD8+ T cells from peripheral blood mononuclear cells, sampled in the second trimester of pregnancy. The receptors here all came from a female donor with multiple sclerosis, enrolled in a pregnancy study.

V gene TRBV23-1 combines with J gene TRBJ2-1; 9 nucleotides align to TRBD1. Being an ORF, TRBV23-1 has a function that is uncertain. The junction had 4 bases not matched to a gene; V was cut back by 7 bases and J by 6 bases. The CDR3 runs to 13 residues. The DNA of the CDR3 is TGCGCCAGCACCCGGACAGGGGTCAATGAGCAGTTCTTC. The encoded protein is CASTRTGVNEQFF.

The chain employs TRBV7-9 and TRBJ1-4; 9 bases agree with TRBD1. Germline-derived CDR1 and CDR2 are SEHNR and FQNEAQ (reference sequence). This CDR3 region has 15 residues. The V and J ends lost 5 bases and 7 bases, in that order; junction bases with no gene match: 8. Here the CDR3 reads CASSGRDRETEKLFF. The CDR3 bases are TGTGCCAGCAGCGGCCGGGACAGGGAAACTGAAAAACTGTTTTTT. Full variable domain (outside the CDR3, taken from reference TRBV7-9 and TRBJ1-4): DTGVSQNPRHKITKRGQNVTFRCDPISEHNRLYWYRQTLGQGPEFLTYFQNEAQLEKSRLLSDRFSAERPKGSFSTLEIQRTEQGDSAMYLCASSGRDRETEKLFFGSGTQLSVL.

As DNA, the CDR3 is TGTGCCAGCAGCTTGAAGCGGGAGAAGGCCTATGGCTACACCTTC. This encodes CASSLKREKAYGYTF. This sequence joins TRBV5-4 and TRBJ1-2; no definite D call. Germline V gives CDR1 SGHNT, CDR2 YYREEE (reference sequence). Trimming removed 1 base from V and 4 bases from J, with 14 bases in between. The CDR3 totals 15 residues.

The CDR3 is CARGGSGTDTEAFF. CDR3 in DNA: TGTGCCAGGGGGGGTTCGGGAACGGACACTGAAGCTTTCTTT. V and J are TRBV2 and TRBJ1-1; possible D gene TRBD1, 5 bases. The germline V gene encodes CDR1 SNHLY and CDR2 FYNNEI. The ends were cut back, 9 bases at V and 3 bases at J, with 17 bases in the middle. The CDR3 has 14 residues.

The rearrangement links TRBV6-1 to TRBJ2-3; 8 positions match TRBD2. V lost 4 bases and J lost 5; bases outside the gene matches: 8. The CDR3 spans 15 residues. Germline V gives CDR1 MNHNS, CDR2 SASEGT. CDR3 coding DNA: TGTGCCAGCAGTGTATTAGCGGGGCCGGGAGATACGCAGTATTTT. This encodes CASSVLAGPGDTQYF.

The chain combines TRBV5-4 with TRBJ2-7; 13 bases match TRBD2. Germline V gene sequence: CDR1 SGHNT, CDR2 YYREEE (reference sequence). The CDR3 spans 14 residues. Germline trimming cut 4 bases from V and 6 bases from J; bases unmatched to any gene: 4. The CDR3 loop reads CASSHTSGGAEQYF. DNA for the CDR3: TGTGCCAGCAGCCATACTAGCGGGGGGGCCGAGCAGTACTTC.

J is TRBJ2-7 and V is TRBV5-1, with TRBD2 matching over 11 bases. The length of the CDR3 is 16 residues. J was trimmed by 0 bases and V by 0 bases; bases with no gene match: 2. CDR1 SGHRS and CDR2 YFSETQ come from the germline V gene. The CDR3 DNA reads as TGCGCCAGCAGCTTGGTACTAGCGGGGGCCTCCTACGAGCAGTACTTC. It specifies CASSLVLAGASYEQYF.

V usage is TRBV6-4 and J usage is TRBJ2-3; 8 positions match TRBD1. Germline V gene sequence: CDR1 MRHNA, CDR2 SNTAGT. J was trimmed by 3 bases and V by 11 bases; bases with no gene match: 10. This CDR3 is 14 amino acids long. CDR3 DNA: TGTGCCCGCTTCGACAGGGGAACAACAGATACGCAGTATTTT. Its translation: CARFDRGTTDTQYF.

The chain joins TRBV7-9 to TRBJ1-3; D not resolved. CDR1 and CDR2 (germline): SEHNR, FQNEAQ (reference sequence). The CDR3 sequence is 15 residues long. Trimming left V 4 bases short and J 8 bases short, with 18 bases between. CDR3 in amino acids: CASSSLTDAGHTIYF. CDR3 in DNA: TGTGCCAGCAGCTCGTTGACGGACGCGGGCCACACCATATATTTT. Filled out from reference TRBV7-9 and TRBJ1-3, the complete variable domain reads DTGVSQNPRHKITKRGQNVTFRCDPISEHNRLYWYRQTLGQGPEFLTYFQNEAQLEKSRLLSDRFSAERPKGSFSTLEIQRTEQGDSAMYLCASSSLTDAGHTIYFGEGSWLTVV.

The chain couples TRBV29-1 to TRBJ2-7; 12 nucleotides match TRBD1. V lost 4 bases and J lost 4; bases outside the gene matches: 14. CDR1 and CDR2 (germline): SQVTM, ANQGSEA. The CDR3 totals 17 residues. In DNA, the CDR3 is TGCAGCGTTGCTGGGGACAGGGGGCGTACAAGGAAGTACGAGCAGTACTTC. It yields the protein CSVAGDRGRTRKYEQYF.

J is TRBJ1-2 and V is TRBV19; D gene ambiguous. CDR3 length equals 11 residues. Germline CDR1 reads LNHDA; CDR2 reads SQIVND (reference sequence). Deletions cut 11 bases from V and 5 bases from J, with 12 bases between. CDR3 loop: CALRAAYGYTF. The CDR3 nucleotides are TGTGCCTTGAGGGCTGCTTATGGCTACACCTTC.

This rearrangement joins TRBV2 to TRBJ2-2; D perhaps matches TRBD1 (5 bases). CDR3 length equals 17 residues. V shed 6 bases and J shed 4 bases, with 21 bases lying between them. Germline lookup yields CDR1 SNHLY and CDR2 FYNNEI. The CDR3 DNA reads as TGTGCCAGCAGACCGCGTGGAGCAGGGTTGGTCACCGGGGAGCTGTTTTTT. Protein sequence: CASRPRGAGLVTGELFF.

This clone was recorded only once. This chain links TRBV2 with TRBJ1-4; D remains ambiguous. The CDR3 covers 12 residues. Trimming pared 6 bases from V and 4 bases from J, leaving 6 bases between. The V gene's germline CDR1 is SNHLY and CDR2 FYNNEI. CDR3 nucleotide sequence: TGTGCCAGCAGGGAGAGTAATGAAAAACTGTTTTTT. This translates into CASRESNEKLFF.

The chain couples TRBV14 to TRBJ2-5, with a weak D call TRBD1 (7 bases). The V end lost 3 bases, the J end lost 5 bases, and 16 bases lay between the germline ends. CDR1 and CDR2 (germline): SGHDN, FVKESK. CDR3 length: 15 amino acids. Here the CDR3 DNA reads TGTGCCAGCAGCCACGCGCGGGACAGTAGTGAGACCCAGTACTTC. It translates to CASSHARDSSETQYF.

The J gene is TRBJ2-5, the V gene TRBV15; D is unclear. With 0 bases removed from V and 4 bases from J, the gap between germline ends came to 6 bases. Germline V CDR1 and CDR2: LNHNV, YYDKDF (reference sequence). CDR3 length equals 13 residues. The CDR3: CATSRDRSETQYF. CDR3 nucleotides: TGTGCCACCAGCAGAGATCGTTCAGAGACCCAGTACTTC. Full variable domain (rest looked up from reference TRBV15 and TRBJ2-5): DAMVIQNPRYQVTQFGKPVTLSCSQTLNHNVMYWYQQKSSQAPKLLFHYYDKDFNNEADTPDNFQSRRPNTSFCFLDIRSPGLGDTAMYLCATSRDRSETQYFGPGTRLLVL.

V and J are TRBV7-2 and TRBJ2-7; 8 bases match TRBD2. Germline CDR1 reads SGHTA; CDR2 reads FQGNSA. V lost 2 bases to trimming and J lost 6 bases; unmatched junction nucleotides: 3. This CDR3 is 13 amino acids long. Here the CDR3 reads CASSLRLAREQYF. CDR3 in DNA: TGTGCCAGCAGCTTAAGACTAGCGCGCGAGCAGTACTTC.

The chain employs TRBV2 and TRBJ1-1, with 9 bases fitting TRBD1. Germline V CDR1 and CDR2: SNHLY, FYNNEI. The V segment lost 6 bases and the J segment 8 bases; nucleotides outside the gene matches: 13. The CDR3 loop spans 15 amino acids. The CDR3, as DNA: TGTGCCAGCAGAGGGACAGGGTCTAAAGGGACAGAAGCTTTCTTT. Amino acids: CASRGTGSKGTEAFF.

V usage is TRBV18 and J usage is TRBJ2-1; 13 bases are shared with TRBD2. The CDR3 contains 16 residues. Germline trimming cut 6 bases from V and 8 bases from J; bases unmatched to any gene: 10. Germline V gives CDR1 KGHSH, CDR2 LQKENI. CDR3 amino acids: CASSPVLAGGLDEQFF. For the CDR3, the DNA is TGTGCCAGCTCCCCCGTACTAGCGGGAGGGTTGGATGAGCAGTTCTTC. Variable domain in full (rest from reference TRBV18 and TRBJ2-1): NAGVMQNPRHLVRRRGQEARLRCSPMKGHSHVYWYRQLPEEGLKFMVYLQKENIIDESGMPKERFSAEFPKEGPSILRIQQVVRGDSAAYFCASSPVLAGGLDEQFFGPGTRLTVL.

The gene calls are TRBV19 and TRBJ1-4; D might be TRBD1 (6 bases). The CDR3 runs to 17 residues. Germline CDR1 LNHDA, CDR2 SQIVND (reference sequence). V gave up 4 bases and J gave up 4 bases, with 19 bases separating them. In nucleotides, the CDR3 is TGTGCCAGTAGTACTTATTTAACGACAGGACTTAATGAAAAACTGTTTTTT. It translates to CASSTYLTTGLNEKLFF.

This chain uses TRBV7-9 with TRBJ2-1; 8 bases fit TRBD2. Germline lookup yields CDR1 SEHNR and CDR2 FQNEAQ (reference sequence). Germline trimming cut 2 bases from V and 7 bases from J; bases unmatched to any gene: 4. The CDR3 is 14 amino acids. This CDR3 is CASSLLAGRNEQFF. CDR3 sequence (DNA): TGTGCCAGCAGCTTACTAGCGGGTAGGAATGAGCAGTTCTTC.

The chain couples TRBV11-1 to TRBJ2-7, with 9 bases that match TRBD2. This CDR3 region has 15 residues. Germline V CDR1 and CDR2: SGHAT, FQDESV (reference sequence). The V gene end was trimmed by 4 bases and the J gene end by 2 bases; junction bases not matched to a gene: 6. Here the CDR3 reads CASSSPGLATYEQYF. CDR3 nucleotides: TGTGCCAGCAGCTCCCCGGGACTAGCAACCTACGAGCAGTACTTC.

The chain has TRBV27 and TRBJ1-6, with D unresolved. The CDR3 is 16 residues long. Trimming cost V 6 bases and J 6 bases, with 18 bases left between them. The germline V gene has CDR1 MNHEY and CDR2 SMNVEV (reference sequence). The CDR3 DNA reads TGTGCCAGCAGCCCCCAGGAGGGCAGGATTAATTCACCCCTCCACTTT. Translation gives CASSPQEGRINSPLHF.

The CDR3 nucleotides read TGTGCCTGGAGTGTACCCTGGCAAAACACTGAAGCTTTCTTT. Its translation is CAWSVPWQNTEAFF. The chain recombines TRBV30 with TRBJ1-1; unclear D gene. Trimming stripped 0 bases from V and 2 bases from J, with 10 bases between. The CDR3 has 14 residues. Germline CDR1 and CDR2: GTSNPN and SVGIG (reference sequence).